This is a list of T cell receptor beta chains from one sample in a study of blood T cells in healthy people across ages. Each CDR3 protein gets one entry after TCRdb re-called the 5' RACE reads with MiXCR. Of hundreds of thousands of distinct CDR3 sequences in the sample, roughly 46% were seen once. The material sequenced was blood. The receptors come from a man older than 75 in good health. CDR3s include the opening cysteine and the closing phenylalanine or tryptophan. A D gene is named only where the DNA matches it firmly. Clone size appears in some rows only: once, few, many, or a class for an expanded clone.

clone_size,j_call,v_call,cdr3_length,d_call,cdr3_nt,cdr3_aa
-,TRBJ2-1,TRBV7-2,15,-,TGTGCCAGCAGCTTAGAAGTCGGCAGCTCCTACGAGCAGTTCTTC,CASSLEVGSSYEQFF
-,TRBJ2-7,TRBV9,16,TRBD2,TGTGCCAGCAGCGTAGATAGCGGGAGGGCCAACGACGAGCAGTACTTC,CASSVDSGRANDEQYF
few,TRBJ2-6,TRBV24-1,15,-,TGTGCCACCAGTGAACGGGACTCTGGGGCCAACGTCCTGACTTTC,CATSERDSGANVLTF
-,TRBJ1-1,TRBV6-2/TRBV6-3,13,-,TGTGCCAGCAGTTACGTTGCAGCCCTTGAAGCTTTCTTT,CASSYVAALEAFF
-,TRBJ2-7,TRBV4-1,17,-,TGCGCCAGCAGCCAAGATTTGGGAACCCAGACCTCCTACGAGCAGTACTTC,CASSQDLGTQTSYEQYF
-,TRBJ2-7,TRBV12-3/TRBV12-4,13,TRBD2,TGTGCCAGCAGCGGGAGGTCCACCTACGAGCAGTACTTC,CASSGRSTYEQYF
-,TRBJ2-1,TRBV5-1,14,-,TGCGCCAGCAGCGCGTCCGGGACTCACAATGAGCAGTTCTTC,CASSASGTHNEQFF
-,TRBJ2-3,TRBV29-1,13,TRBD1,TGCAGCGCCAGAACAGGGGTGGAGGATACGCAGTATTTT,CSARTGVEDTQYF
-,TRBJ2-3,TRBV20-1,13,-,TGCAGTGCTAGCCAGCGGACCACAGAGACGCAGTATTTT,CSASQRTTETQYF
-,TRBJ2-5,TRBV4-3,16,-,TGCGCCAGCAGCCAAGATCAGGGCAGGGGGGGAGAGACCCAGTACTTC,CASSQDQGRGGETQYF
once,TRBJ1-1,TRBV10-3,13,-,TGTGCCATTACGGGAGCCTTGAACACGGAAGCTTTCTTT,CAITGALNTEAFF
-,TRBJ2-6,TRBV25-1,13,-,TGTGCCAGCGAGACACCTGGGGCCAACGTCCTGACTTTC,CASETPGANVLTF
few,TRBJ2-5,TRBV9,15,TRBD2,TGTGCCAGCAGCGGAGTGACTAGCGGGGAAGAGACCCAGTACTTC,CASSGVTSGEETQYF
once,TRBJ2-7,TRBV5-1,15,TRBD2,TGCGCCAGCAGCTTGGATAGCGGGACCTACAATGAGCAGTACTTC,CASSLDSGTYNEQYF
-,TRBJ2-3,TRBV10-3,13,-,TGTGCCACCAGTGGGACACTAGCAGATACGCAGTATTTT,CATSGTLADTQYF
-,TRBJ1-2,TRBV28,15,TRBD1,TGTGCCAGCAGATTATCCCAGACAGGGGGCGATGGCTACACCTTC,CASRLSQTGGDGYTF
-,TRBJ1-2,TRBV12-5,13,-,TGTGCTAGTGCCCGCGAATCTCTATATGGCTACACCTTC,CASARESLYGYTF